Listed below are T cell receptor beta chains from one sample, sequenced in a study of identical twins. From the 5' RACE reads, TCRdb called clonotypes with MiXCR, one entry per CDR3 protein. The sample contains 1.5 million to 2 million distinct CDR3 sequences, about 32% of which appear only once. The sequenced material came from cord blood. The receptors originated from a newborn girl in good health. Each CDR3 is given with its conserved first and last residue. Each record gives: J gene, V gene, clone size, D gene, CDR3 DNA, CDR3 protein. D genes are given only for firm matches. A clone size is listed for some rows: how often the clone was seen (once, few, many), or a class if it is expanded.

TRBJ2-5 TRBV6-6 . TRBD1 TGTGCCAGCAGTTACTTTCTCACAGGGGTCTGGGAGCAGTACTTC CASSYFLTGVWEQYF
TRBJ2-7 TRBV9 . TRBD2 TGTGCCAGCAGCGTATCGCTAGCGGGACCCTACGAGCAGTACTTC CASSVSLAGPYEQYF
TRBJ2-1 TRBV6-5 . . TGTGCCAGCAGTTATTTGGGGGGTGAGCAGTTCTTC CASSYLGGEQFF
TRBJ1-4 TRBV29-1 . TRBD1 TGCAGCGTTGAACGACAGGGGGCTAATGAAAAACTGTTTTTT CSVERQGANEKLFF
TRBJ2-3 TRBV20-1 few . TGCAGTGCTAGGGCTGATCGGGAGACAGATACGCAGTATTTT CSARADRETDTQYF
TRBJ2-2 TRBV4-1 . . TGCGCCAGCAGCCAAGCGGCGGGACTTCCACACACCAGGGAGCTGTTTTTT CASSQAAGLPHTRELFF
TRBJ2-3 TRBV30 . . TGTGCCTGGAGGGTGTGGAGCACAGATACGCAGTATTTT CAWRVWSTDTQYF
TRBJ2-1 TRBV20-1 once . TGCAGTGCTAGAGCCGCGGGGTACAATGAGCAGTTCTTC CSARAAGYNEQFF
TRBJ2-1 TRBV28 many . TGTGCCAGCAGCCGGGGTCAAGCGACTGAGCAGTTCTTC CASSRGQATEQFF
TRBJ1-1 TRBV20-1 . TRBD1 TGCAGGATCGGACAGGGTGCGGACACTGAAGCTTTCTTT CRIGQGADTEAFF
TRBJ2-1 TRBV4-2 . TRBD2 TGTGCCAGCAGCCCGACGGGACTAGCGGTCAATGAGCAGTTCTTC CASSPTGLAVNEQFF
TRBJ1-1 TRBV5-4 . . TGTGCCAGCAGCTTGAGTTGGACGAACACTGAAGCTTTCTTT CASSLSWTNTEAFF
TRBJ2-1 TRBV10-3 few . TGTGCCATCAGTGAGTCGATGGGAAATGAGCAGTTCTTC CAISESMGNEQFF
TRBJ2-7 TRBV11-2 few . TGTGCCAGCAGCCCCTTAAGGGGGGTCCCCTACGAGCAGTACTTC CASSPLRGVPYEQYF
TRBJ1-6 TRBV20-1 . . TGCAGTGCTGGACGGAACCTAGGGAGCTCCTATAATTCACCCCTCCACTTT CSAGRNLGSSYNSPLHF
TRBJ2-5 TRBV5-1 . . TGCGCCAGCAGCTTGAATCAAAAAGAGACCCAGTACTTC CASSLNQKETQYF
TRBJ1-2 TRBV6-1 . . TGTGCCAGCAGTGAAGCTCGGACAGCCTGGGGCTACACCTTC CASSEARTAWGYTF
TRBJ1-2 TRBV7-2 . TRBD1 TGTGCCAGCAGCTTTAAAGGGACAGGGCGTAACGCCTATGGCTACACCTTC CASSFKGTGRNAYGYTF
TRBJ2-7 TRBV20-1 . . TGCAATGCTAGACGTTCGGCAGGGGTTTACGAGCAGTACTTC CNARRSAGVYEQYF
TRBJ1-1 TRBV18 . TRBD1 TGTGCCAGCTCGGGCGCCCCGGGACAGACGAACACTGAAGCTTTCTTT CASSGAPGQTNTEAFF
TRBJ1-4 TRBV7-7 few . TGTGCCAGCAGTGCTAACAGGGCCGCAGGGGAAAAACTGTTTTTT CASSANRAAGEKLFF
TRBJ1-1 TRBV20-1 . TRBD1 TGCAGTGCACCACGACAGGGGGCGCGGGGCACTGAAGCTTTATTT CSAPRQGARGTEALF
TRBJ2-7 TRBV12-3/TRBV12-4 few TRBD1 TGTGCCAGCACCCTTCCGGGACAGGGGGCCAGCGAGCAGTACTTC CASTLPGQGASEQYF
TRBJ1-2 TRBV20-1 . . TGCAGTGCCTGGGGTGGAGGGAAAGGAAATGGCTACACCTTC CSAWGGGKGNGYTF
TRBJ2-3 TRBV3-1 few . TGTGCCAGCAGCCAAGATCTTTCGGGCACAGATACGCAGTATTTT CASSQDLSGTDTQYF
TRBJ2-3 TRBV6-5 few . TGTGCCAGCAGTTACCAGGGCCACGGGGGGCGGGGCACAGATACACAGTATTTT CASSYQGHGGRGTDTQYF
TRBJ2-7 TRBV4-2 many . TGTGCCAGCAGCCAAGATCTAGTCTACGAGCAGTACTTC CASSQDLVYEQYF
TRBJ2-1 TRBV29-1 many . TGCAGCGTTGATTTCTACAATGAGCAGTTCTTC CSVDFYNEQFF
TRBJ2-1 TRBV4-2 few TRBD2 TGTGCCAGCAGCCAAGATAGGACTAGCGCCTCCTACAATGAGCAGTTCTTC CASSQDRTSASYNEQFF
TRBJ2-3 TRBV28 many . TGTGCCAGCACGTCCGTGGCCCTCACAGATACGCAGTATTTT CASTSVALTDTQYF
TRBJ2-2 TRBV20-1 . . TGCAGTGCTATTGAATACGTAGATACCGGGGAGCTGTTTTTT CSAIEYVDTGELFF
TRBJ1-1 TRBV19 . TRBD1 TGTGCCAGTACCCCCAATACAGGGGGCGCTTCTGAAGCTTTCTTT CASTPNTGGASEAFF
TRBJ2-1 TRBV4-1 . . TGCGCCAGCAGGAATCTAGGGAGGAGCTCCTACAATGAGCAGTTCTTC CASRNLGRSSYNEQFF
TRBJ2-1 TRBV20-1 . . TGCAGTGCTAGCCCGGGACCATACAATGAGCGGTTCTTC CSASPGPYNERFF
TRBJ2-7 TRBV10-3 . . TGTGCCATCAGATTGGGGCTCTGGGGAGAGCAGTACTTC CAIRLGLWGEQYF
TRBJ1-2 TRBV27 . TRBD1 TGTGCCAGCAGTTCGACAGGGCGGGTTGGCTATGGCTACACCTTC CASSSTGRVGYGYTF
TRBJ2-2 TRBV7-6 few TRBD2 TGTGCCAGCAGCGCTCTAGCGGGACCGAACACCGGGGAGCTGTTTTTT CASSALAGPNTGELFF
TRBJ1-2 TRBV10-3 few TRBD1 TGTGCCATCAGTGAGTCGGACAGGGGGAACTATGGCTACACCTTC CAISESDRGNYGYTF
TRBJ2-7 TRBV4-1 few . TGCGCCAGCAGCCAAGTAGCAGTTCGTTCCACCTACGAGCAGTACTTC CASSQVAVRSTYEQYF
TRBJ2-7 TRBV4-2 . . TGTGCCAGCAGTTTAGGACTAACCTTGACCTACGAGCAGTACTTC CASSLGLTLTYEQYF
TRBJ1-6 TRBV11-2 . . TGTGCCAGCAGCTTCGGACAGTTACTCGCTTCACCCCTCCACTTT CASSFGQLLASPLHF
TRBJ2-4 TRBV10-3 few . TGTGCCATCAGTTCTAAGGGGGAAAACATTCAGTACTTC CAISSKGENIQYF
TRBJ1-1 TRBV6-5 few TRBD1 TGTGCCAGCAGTTACGCCGACAGGGAAGCTGAAGCTTTCTTT CASSYADREAEAFF
TRBJ2-5 TRBV19 . TRBD2 TGTGCCTCGCGTCCGGCGGGAGTCGAAAAAAATGAGCAGTACTTC CASRPAGVEKNEQYF
TRBJ1-1 TRBV3-1 . TRBD1 TGTGCCAGCAGCCAAATTACCGGGACAGGGAACACTGAAGCTTTCTTT CASSQITGTGNTEAFF
TRBJ2-1 TRBV12-3/TRBV12-4 . . TGTGCCAGCAGTCCACTGGGACGGGGGTACAATGAGCAGTTCTTC CASSPLGRGYNEQFF
TRBJ2-4 TRBV20-1 few TRBD2 TGCAGTGCTAGATCTACCCTAGCGGGAGGTCTAGCCAAAAACATTCAGTACTTC CSARSTLAGGLAKNIQYF
TRBJ2-2 TRBV27 . TRBD2 TGTGCCAGCACCTTAGCGGGGGGTAAATCCGGGGAGCTGTTTTTT CASTLAGGKSGELFF
TRBJ2-4 TRBV13 . . TGTGCCAGCAGCTCCGGTTTTGGCAGAGATTACGAGCGGTACTTC CASSSGFGRDYERYF